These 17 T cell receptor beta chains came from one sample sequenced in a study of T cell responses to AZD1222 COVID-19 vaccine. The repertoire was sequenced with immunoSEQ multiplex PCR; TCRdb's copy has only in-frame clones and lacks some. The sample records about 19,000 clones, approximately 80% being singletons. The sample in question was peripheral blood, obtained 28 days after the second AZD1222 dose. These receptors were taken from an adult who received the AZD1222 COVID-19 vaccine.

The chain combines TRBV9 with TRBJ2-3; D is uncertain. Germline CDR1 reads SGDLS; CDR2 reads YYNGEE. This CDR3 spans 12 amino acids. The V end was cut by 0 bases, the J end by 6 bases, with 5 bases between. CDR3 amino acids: CASSVVMDTQYF. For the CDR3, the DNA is TGTGCCAGCAGCGTAGTTATGGATACGCAGTATTTT.

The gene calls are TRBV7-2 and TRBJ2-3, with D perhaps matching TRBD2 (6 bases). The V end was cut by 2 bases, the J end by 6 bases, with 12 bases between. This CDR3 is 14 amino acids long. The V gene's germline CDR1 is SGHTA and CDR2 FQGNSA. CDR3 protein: CASSLRASADTQYF. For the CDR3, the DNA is TGTGCCAGCAGCTTAAGGGCTAGCGCGGATACGCAGTATTTT.

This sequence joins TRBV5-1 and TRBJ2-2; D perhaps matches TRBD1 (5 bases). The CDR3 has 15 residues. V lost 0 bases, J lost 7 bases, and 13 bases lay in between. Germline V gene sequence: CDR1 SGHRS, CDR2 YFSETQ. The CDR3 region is CASSLDLPRVGELFF. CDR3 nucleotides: TGCGCCAGCAGCTTGGACCTCCCCAGGGTCGGGGAGCTGTTTTTT. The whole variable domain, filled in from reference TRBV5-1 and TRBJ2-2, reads KAGVTQTPRYLIKTRGQQVTLSCSPISGHRSVSWYQQTPGQGLQFLFEYFSETQRNKGNFPGRFSGRQFSNSRSEMNVSTLELGDSALYLCASSLDLPRVGELFFGEGSRLTVL.

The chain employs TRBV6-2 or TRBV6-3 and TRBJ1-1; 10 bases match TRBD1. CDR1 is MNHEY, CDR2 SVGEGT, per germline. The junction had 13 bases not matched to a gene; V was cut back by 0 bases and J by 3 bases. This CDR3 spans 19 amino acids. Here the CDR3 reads CASSYSRSPDRGRDTEAFF. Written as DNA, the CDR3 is TGTGCCAGCAGTTACTCCCGTAGTCCAGACAGGGGGCGGGACACTGAAGCTTTCTTT.

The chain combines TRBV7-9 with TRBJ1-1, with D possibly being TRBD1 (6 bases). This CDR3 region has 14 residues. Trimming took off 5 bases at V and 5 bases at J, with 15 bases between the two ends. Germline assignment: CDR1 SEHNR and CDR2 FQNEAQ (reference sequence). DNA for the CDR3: TGTGCCAGCAGCGTGGGGGCGCGAGGGACTGAAGCTTTCTTT. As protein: CASSVGARGTEAFF.

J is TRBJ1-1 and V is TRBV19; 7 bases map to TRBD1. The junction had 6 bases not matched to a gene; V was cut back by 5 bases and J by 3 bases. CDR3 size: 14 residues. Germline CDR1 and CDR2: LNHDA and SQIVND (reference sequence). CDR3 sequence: CASSLQGQDTEAFF. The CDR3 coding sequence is TGTGCCAGTAGTTTACAGGGGCAGGACACTGAAGCTTTCTTT.

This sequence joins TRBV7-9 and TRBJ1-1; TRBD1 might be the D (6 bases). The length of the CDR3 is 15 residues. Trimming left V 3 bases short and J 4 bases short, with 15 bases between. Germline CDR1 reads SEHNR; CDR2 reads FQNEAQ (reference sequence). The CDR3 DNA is TGTGCCAGCAGCTTGCAAGGGGGAACGAGCACTGAAGCTTTCTTT. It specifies CASSLQGGTSTEAFF.

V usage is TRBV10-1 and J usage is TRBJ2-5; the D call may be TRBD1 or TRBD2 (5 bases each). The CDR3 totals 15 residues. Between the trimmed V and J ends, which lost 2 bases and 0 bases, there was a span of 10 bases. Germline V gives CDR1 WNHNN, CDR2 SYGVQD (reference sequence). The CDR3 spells CASSEQGTDQETQYF. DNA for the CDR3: TGCGCCAGCAGTGAGCAAGGGACGGACCAAGAGACCCAGTACTTC.

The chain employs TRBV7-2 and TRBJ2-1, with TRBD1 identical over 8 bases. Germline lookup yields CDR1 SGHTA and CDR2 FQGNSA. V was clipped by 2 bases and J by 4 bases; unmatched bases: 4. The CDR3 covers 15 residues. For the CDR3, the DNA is TGTGCCAGCAGCTTACCTGGGACAGGTTACAATGAGCAGTTCTTC. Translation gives CASSLPGTGYNEQFF.

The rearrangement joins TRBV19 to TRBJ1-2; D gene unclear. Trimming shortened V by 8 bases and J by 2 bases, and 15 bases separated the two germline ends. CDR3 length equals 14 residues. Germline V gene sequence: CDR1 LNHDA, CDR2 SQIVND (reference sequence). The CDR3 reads CASSWTVGNYGYTF. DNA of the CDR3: TGTGCCAGTTCTTGGACGGTAGGGAACTATGGCTACACCTTC.

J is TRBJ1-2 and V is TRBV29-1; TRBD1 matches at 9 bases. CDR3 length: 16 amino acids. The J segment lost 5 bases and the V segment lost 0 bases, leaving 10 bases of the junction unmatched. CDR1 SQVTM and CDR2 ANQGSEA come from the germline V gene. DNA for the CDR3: TGCAGCGTTGAAGATCAAGGGACAGGGCCAGCTTATGGCTACACCTTC. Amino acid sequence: CSVEDQGTGPAYGYTF.

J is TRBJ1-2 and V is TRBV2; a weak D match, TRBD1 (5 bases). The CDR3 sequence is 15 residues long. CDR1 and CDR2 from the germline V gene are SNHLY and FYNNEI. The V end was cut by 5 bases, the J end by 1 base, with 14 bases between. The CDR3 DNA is TGTGCCAGCAGTCGCGAGGGACGGATTAACTATGGCTACACCTTC. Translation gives CASSREGRINYGYTF.

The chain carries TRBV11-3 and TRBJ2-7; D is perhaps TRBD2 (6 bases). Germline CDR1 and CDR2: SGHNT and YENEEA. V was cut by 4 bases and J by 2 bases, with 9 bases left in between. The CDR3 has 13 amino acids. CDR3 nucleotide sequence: TGTGCCAGCAGCTGGGGGGTTGCCTACGAGCAGTACTTC. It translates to CASSWGVAYEQYF.

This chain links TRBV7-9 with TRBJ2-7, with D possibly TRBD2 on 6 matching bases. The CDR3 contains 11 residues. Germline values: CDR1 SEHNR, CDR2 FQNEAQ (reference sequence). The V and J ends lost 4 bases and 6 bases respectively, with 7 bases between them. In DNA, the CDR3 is TGTGCCAGCAGCTCGGGAGTCGAGCAGTACTTC. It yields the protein CASSSGVEQYF. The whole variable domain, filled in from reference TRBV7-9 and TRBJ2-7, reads DTGVSQNPRHKITKRGQNVTFRCDPISEHNRLYWYRQTLGQGPEFLTYFQNEAQLEKSRLLSDRFSAERPKGSFSTLEIQRTEQGDSAMYLCASSSGVEQYFGPGTRLTVT.

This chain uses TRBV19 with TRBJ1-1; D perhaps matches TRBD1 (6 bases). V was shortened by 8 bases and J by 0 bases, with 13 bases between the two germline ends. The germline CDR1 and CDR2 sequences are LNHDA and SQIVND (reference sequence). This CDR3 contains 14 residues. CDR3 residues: CASVKGHMNTEAFF. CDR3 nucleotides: TGTGCCAGTGTGAAGGGACATATGAACACTGAAGCTTTCTTT.

CDR3 DNA sequence: TGTGCCACCACAGGGTTTCGGGGAACTGAAGCTTTCTTT. It translates to CATTGFRGTEAFF. The V call is TRBV25-1, the J call TRBJ1-1; D is perhaps TRBD1 (6 bases). V lost 10 bases, J lost 5 bases, and 17 bases lay in between. Germline V gene data show CDR1 as MGHDK and CDR2 as SYGVNS. The CDR3 loop spans 13 amino acids.

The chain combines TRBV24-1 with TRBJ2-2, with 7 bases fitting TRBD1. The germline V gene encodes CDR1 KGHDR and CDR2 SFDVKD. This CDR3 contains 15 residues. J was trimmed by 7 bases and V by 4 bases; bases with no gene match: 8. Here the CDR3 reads CATSDHRGIHGELFF. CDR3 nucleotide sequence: TGTGCCACCAGTGACCACAGGGGAATTCACGGGGAGCTGTTTTTT.